The 30 T cell receptor beta chains below were found in one sample sequenced in a study of T cells in Graves' hyperthyroidism and ophthalmopathy. TCR beta CDR3 regions were amplified from RNA transcripts. HTBI primers drove first-round RT-PCR of the TCR CDR3. TCRdb reprocessed the multiplex PCR reads with MiXCR, giving one entry per CDR3 protein. The sample shows 350,000 or so distinct CDR3 sequences, roughly a fifth of them seen only once. The sequencing input was blood. These receptors originate from a woman aged 45-60 years with Graves' hyperthyroidism.

This clonotype was seen many times. The chain joins TRBV2 to TRBJ2-2; tentative D call: TRBD2 (5 bases). Deletions cut 4 bases from V and 6 bases from J, with 9 bases between. Germline V CDR1 and CDR2: SNHLY, FYNNEI. The CDR3 contains 13 residues. CDR3 amino acids: CASSGRDSGELFF. CDR3 nucleotides: TGTGCCAGCAGTGGACGGGATTCCGGGGAGCTGTTTTTT.

This clonotype has just a few counts. The chain joins TRBV28 to TRBJ2-3, with a tentative D call TRBD1 (5 bases). The CDR3 is made up of 14 amino acids. The germline CDR1 and CDR2 sequences are MDHEN and SYDVKM. Trimming took 6 bases from V and 11 from J, leaving 21 bases between them. The CDR3 region has the DNA TGTGCCAGCAGGGGGCTTAGGGCCGCGGCCCAGCAGTATTTT. Translated, it gives CASRGLRAAAQQYF.

This chain uses TRBV9 with TRBJ2-1, with TRBD2 identical over 12 bases. This CDR3 is built from 16 residues. Per the germline V gene, CDR1 is SGDLS and CDR2 is YYNGEE. J was trimmed by 7 bases and V by 4 bases; bases with no gene match: 9. The CDR3 DNA is TGTGCCAGCAGCCCCGGACTAGCGGGATTATTGAATGAGCAGTTCTTC. Protein: CASSPGLAGLLNEQFF. The variable domain in full, with the rest retrieved from reference TRBV9 and TRBJ2-1, is DSGVTQTPKHLITATGQRVTLRCSPRSGDLSVYWYQQSLDQGLQFLIQYYNGEERAKGNILERFSAQQFPDLHSELNLSSLELGDSALYFCASSPGLAGLLNEQFFGPGTRLTVL.

This clonotype was observed many times. The chain joins TRBV20-1 to TRBJ2-5; D unclear. V dropped 3 bases and J dropped 4 bases, with 15 bases sitting between them. CDR1 is DFQATT, CDR2 SNEGSKA, per germline (reference sequence). The CDR3 contains 14 residues. CDR3 sequence: CSASHDGSLETQYF. The CDR3 DNA sequence: TGCAGTGCTAGTCATGACGGGTCTTTAGAGACCCAGTACTTC.

This clonotype was picked up many times. This rearrangement joins TRBV6-2 or TRBV6-3 to TRBJ2-5; no definite D call. The CDR3 spans 14 residues. CDR1 is MNHEY and CDR2 is SVGEGT in the germline V gene. V shed 0 bases and J shed 6 bases, with 11 bases lying between them. The CDR3 nucleotides read TGTGCCAGCAGTTACTCTTCGGCGGTAAAGACCCAGTACTTC. Its translation is CASSYSSAVKTQYF.

About this clonotype: A clone one base away is much larger, so this may be a read error. The chain uses TRBV6-1 and TRBJ2-1; no firm D call. The germline V and J ends were trimmed by 9 bases and 0 bases, with 15 bases remaining between them. Germline-derived CDR1 and CDR2 are MNHNS and SASEGT. This CDR3 has 15 residues. As DNA, the CDR3 is TGTGCCAGGAAAAAGTTAAAGAGCTCCTACAATGAGCAGTTCTTC. Encoded protein: CARKKLKSSYNEQFF.

The genes are TRBV18 and TRBJ2-3; D gene ambiguous. The CDR3 extends over 16 amino acids. The V end lost 2 bases, the J end lost 4 bases, and 16 bases lay between the germline ends. Germline V gene data show CDR1 as KGHSH and CDR2 as LQKENI. The CDR3 region has the DNA TGTGCCAGCTCACCAATAAGAAACCGGATCGCAGATACGCAGTATTTT. The encoded protein is CASSPIRNRIADTQYF.

This clonotype came up many times. The rearrangement links TRBV28 to TRBJ2-7; D could derive from TRBD1 or TRBD2 (5 bases each). Germline loops: CDR1 MDHEN, CDR2 SYDVKM. V was shortened by 6 bases and J by 3 bases, with 15 bases between the two germline ends. CDR3 length equals 14 residues. The CDR3 DNA is TGTGCCAGCAGCCCTGTCGGGACGGACTACGAGCAGTACTTC. It translates to CASSPVGTDYEQYF.

This clonotype has a count of ten or more. J is TRBJ1-1 and V is TRBV7-3; 8 positions agree with TRBD1. The CDR3 covers 14 residues. CDR1 is SGHTA and CDR2 is FQGTGA in the germline V gene. V gave up 4 bases and J gave up 5 bases; unmatched junction bases: 6. The CDR3 DNA reads TGTGCCAGCAGCTCAACAGGGGGAAGGACTGAAGCTTTCTTT. This translates into CASSSTGGRTEAFF.

There are many counts of this clonotype. The chain is built from TRBV28 and TRBJ2-7, with D tentatively TRBD2 (7 bases). Germline loops: CDR1 MDHEN, CDR2 SYDVKM. V was cut by 8 bases and J by 5 bases, with 22 bases left in between. The CDR3 totals 15 residues. CDR3 in DNA: TGTGCCAGCCCCCCGCCGGGGGGCCCCTCACACGAGCAGTACTTC. Encoded protein: CASPPPGGPSHEQYF.

This clonotype was found a few times. The chain joins TRBV5-8 to TRBJ2-1, with TRBD2 identical over 12 bases. Germline loops: CDR1 SGHTS, CDR2 YDEGEE. V was pared by 0 bases and J by 5 bases, with 6 bases of the junction left unmatched. The CDR3 runs 17 residues. The CDR3: CASSLELAGGQHNEQFF. CDR3 sequence (DNA): TGTGCCAGCAGCTTGGAGCTAGCGGGAGGGCAGCACAATGAGCAGTTCTTC.

This clonotype was picked up many times. The genes are TRBV7-2 and TRBJ2-7; either TRBD1 or TRBD2 may supply D (7 bases each). Trimming took off 3 bases at V and 3 bases at J, with 12 bases between the two ends. Germline CDR1 SGHTA, CDR2 FQGNSA. The CDR3 is 14 amino acids. The CDR3 sequence is CASSFTGDYYEQYF. CDR3 DNA: TGTGCCAGCAGCTTTACAGGGGACTACTACGAGCAGTACTTC. Full variable domain (outside the CDR3, taken from reference TRBV7-2 and TRBJ2-7): GAGVSQSPSNKVTEKGKDVELRCDPISGHTALYWYRQSLGQGLEFLIYFQGNSAPDKSGLPSDRFSAERTGGSVSTLTIQRTQQEDSAVYLCASSFTGDYYEQYFGPGTRLTVT.

The rearrangement links TRBV2 to TRBJ2-5; 8 bases line up with TRBD1. Germline values: CDR1 SNHLY, CDR2 FYNNEI. J gave up 6 bases and V 1 base, and 4 bases lay outside the gene matches. The CDR3 has 14 residues. This chain's CDR3 is CASSEVDRGKTQYF. The CDR3, as DNA: TGTGCCAGCAGTGAAGTCGACAGGGGAAAGACCCAGTACTTC.

This clonotype occurred many times. The chain has TRBV20-1 and TRBJ1-5, with a weak D call TRBD1 (5 bases). The V end lost 4 bases, the J end lost 6 bases, and 13 bases lay between the germline ends. The CDR3 consists of 13 residues. Germline assignment: CDR1 DFQATT and CDR2 SNEGSKA (reference sequence). The CDR3 loop reads CSAKSDSSQPQHF. The CDR3, as DNA: TGCAGTGCTAAAAGTGACAGTAGTCAGCCCCAGCATTTT.

The table lists this clonotype with a few counts. The chain uses TRBV27 and TRBJ2-2; 8 bases are shared with TRBD2. Germline CDR1 reads MNHEY; CDR2 reads SMNVEV (reference sequence). The CDR3 consists of 14 residues. V shed 6 bases, J shed 5 bases, and the junction held 5 bases outside the gene matches. CDR3 in amino acids: CASRTSGGTGELFF. The CDR3 nucleotides are TGTGCCAGCAGAACTAGCGGAGGGACCGGGGAGCTGTTTTTT.

This clonotype was seen ten or more times. CDR3 DNA: TGTGCCGGACAGGGATTCTATGGCTACACCTTC. Translation gives CAGQGFYGYTF. The V call is TRBV7-9, the J call TRBJ1-2; the match to TRBD1 covers 8 bases. This CDR3 is built from 11 residues. J lost 4 bases, V lost 11 bases, and 3 bases had no gene match. Germline V gene lookup returns CDR1 SEHNR and CDR2 FQNEAQ (reference sequence).

V is TRBV28 and J is TRBJ1-2; 9 bases align to TRBD1. The V segment lost 2 bases and the J segment 7 bases; nucleotides outside the gene matches: 5. The CDR3 covers 14 residues. The V gene's germline CDR1 is MDHEN and CDR2 SYDVKM. The CDR3 nucleotides read TGTGCCAGCAGTTTAACAGGGGGCTTCACTGGCTACACCTTC. Translation gives CASSLTGGFTGYTF.

The chain carries TRBV2 and TRBJ2-1; possibly TRBD1 for D (6 bases). The V end was cut by 5 bases, the J end by 0 bases, with 14 bases between. Germline loops: CDR1 SNHLY, CDR2 FYNNEI. The CDR3 has 16 residues. The CDR3 spells CASSSTTGSSYNEQFF. The CDR3 DNA is TGTGCCAGCAGTTCCACCACAGGGAGCTCCTACAATGAGCAGTTCTTC.

This clonotype has only one observation. A much larger clone lies a single base off, so this may be a read error. This chain uses TRBV28 with TRBJ1-2; D is unresolved. CDR1 and CDR2 (germline): MDHEN, SYDVKM. This CDR3 spans 13 amino acids. Between the trimmed V and J ends, which lost 1 base and 7 bases, there was a span of 10 bases. The CDR3 coding sequence is TGTGCCAGCAGTTTATCTTGCGCTGCTGGCTACACCTTC. Translated, it gives CASSLSCAAGYTF.

This clonotype was observed at least ten times. The V call is TRBV6-1, the J call TRBJ2-7, with D tentatively TRBD1 (7 bases). The CDR3 length is 15 residues. V lost 1 base and J lost 0, with 10 bases in between. Germline assignment: CDR1 MNHNS and CDR2 SASEGT. This chain's CDR3 is CASSEGQGGSYEQYF. CDR3 coding DNA: TGTGCCAGCAGTGAAGGTCAGGGGGGCTCCTACGAGCAGTACTTC.

This clonotype came up a few times. This chain connects TRBV6-4 to TRBJ1-6; 10 bases agree with TRBD1. J gave up 7 bases and V 5 bases, and 11 bases lay outside the gene matches. CDR3 length equals 17 residues. The germline V gene has CDR1 MRHNA and CDR2 SNTAGT. The CDR3 loop reads CASSYNSPGQGNSPLHF. In DNA, the CDR3 is TGTGCCAGCAGTTACAATAGCCCGGGACAGGGGAATTCACCCCTCCACTTT.

This clonotype was counted at least ten times. The gene calls are TRBV6-1 and TRBJ2-1; 8 bases are a match to TRBD2. The CDR3 has 17 residues. J lost 0 bases, V lost 5 bases, and 9 bases had no gene match. Germline-derived CDR1 and CDR2 are MNHNS and SASEGT. The CDR3 is CASSPNLSGGSYNEQFF. The CDR3 nucleotides are TGTGCCAGCAGTCCCAACCTGAGCGGGGGCTCCTACAATGAGCAGTTCTTC.

In its sample, this clonotype was seen many times. The rearrangement links TRBV10-3 to TRBJ1-6; TRBD1 aligns across 9 bases. The CDR3 is 14 residues long. With V trimmed by 2 bases and J by 9 bases, 2 bases remained unmatched. Per germline, CDR1 ENHRY and CDR2 SYGVKD. The DNA for the CDR3 is TGTGCCATCAGTGAGCGGGACAGGGCTTCACCCCTCCACTTT. It translates to CAISERDRASPLHF.

This clonotype was recorded at least ten times. This rearrangement joins TRBV6-1 to TRBJ1-1; D unresolved. In germline, CDR1 is MNHNS, CDR2 SASEGT. V was pared by 6 bases and J by 0 bases, with 8 bases between. The CDR3 is 13 amino acids. CDR3 sequence (DNA): TGTGCCAGCAGAACAACAGTGAACACTGAAGCTTTCTTT. It specifies CASRTTVNTEAFF.

This clonotype was seen repeatedly, ten times or more. The chain uses TRBV14 and TRBJ1-1; D possibly corresponds to TRBD1 (5 bases). Germline V gives CDR1 SGHDN, CDR2 FVKESK. Trimming removed 0 bases from V and 3 bases from J, with 14 bases in between. The CDR3 has 16 residues. CDR3 sequence: CASSQDQGNQHTEAFF. In nucleotides, the CDR3 is TGTGCCAGCAGCCAAGACCAGGGTAATCAACACACTGAAGCTTTCTTT. The full variable domain, its missing parts supplied by reference TRBV14 and TRBJ1-1, is EAGVTQFPSHSVIEKGQTVTLRCDPISGHDNLYWYRRVMGKEIKFLLHFVKESKQDESGMPNNRFLAERTGGTYSTLKVQPAELEDSGVYFCASSQDQGNQHTEAFFGQGTRLTVV.

A few counts support this clonotype. The J gene is TRBJ2-1, the V gene TRBV20-1; perhaps TRBD2 as D (6 bases). From germline, CDR1 is DFQATT and CDR2 SNEGSKA (reference sequence). The CDR3 has 15 amino acids. V was shortened by 4 bases and J by 4 bases, with 17 bases between the two germline ends. The CDR3, as DNA: TGCAGTGCTACCCCCATAACGGGAGTTTACAATGAGCAGTTCTTC. This translates into CSATPITGVYNEQFF.

This clonotype was picked up many times. This chain uses TRBV6-1 with TRBJ2-7; 7 bases align to TRBD1. Germline values: CDR1 MNHNS, CDR2 SASEGT. This CDR3 spans 16 amino acids. V lost 7 bases, J lost 5 bases, and 17 bases stayed unmatched. The CDR3 region is CASISPLSGGRNEQYF. In DNA, the CDR3 is TGTGCCAGCATTTCCCCACTCTCAGGGGGTAGGAACGAGCAGTACTTC.

This clonotype was picked up many times. CDR3 coding DNA: TGTGCCACCCGGACAGGGGATAACTATGGCTACACCTTC. Its translation is CATRTGDNYGYTF. The V and J genes are TRBV6-1 and TRBJ1-2; TRBD1 aligns across 9 bases. CDR1 and CDR2 (germline): MNHNS, SASEGT. This CDR3 has 13 amino acids. Trimming at V came to 10 bases and at J to 1 base, leaving 4 bases not matched to a gene.

The genes are TRBV2 and TRBJ1-1, with TRBD1 identical over 7 bases. CDR1 SNHLY and CDR2 FYNNEI come from the germline V gene. The CDR3 extends over 16 amino acids. V was clipped by 6 bases and J by 0 bases; unmatched bases: 10. CDR3 sequence reads: CASSDRDRAMNTEAFF. In DNA form, the CDR3 reads TGTGCCAGCAGCGACCGGGACAGAGCTATGAACACTGAAGCTTTCTTT.

Ten or more counts support this clonotype. The chain is built from TRBV7-9 and TRBJ2-7, with a tentative D call TRBD1 (5 bases). The CDR3 spans 14 residues. Looked up from germline, CDR1 is SEHNR and CDR2 is FQNEAQ (reference sequence). Trimming shortened V by 5 bases and J by 2 bases, and 13 bases separated the two germline ends. The CDR3 spells CASSGQGIPYEQYF. As DNA, the CDR3 is TGTGCCAGCAGCGGGCAGGGAATTCCCTACGAGCAGTACTTC.